The following is a TCR beta chain sequence with its context. Assay: immunoSEQ multiplex PCR; the TCRdb copy retains only in-frame clones and omits some. The sample shows over 150,000 clones, roughly nine tenths of them seen only once. The data originate from a study of blood T cell repertoires in COVID-19. The CDR3 contains 11 residues. Germline V gene sequence: CDR1 SEHNR, CDR2 FQNEAQ (reference sequence). V was clipped by 6 bases and J by 4 bases, with 4 bases between them. Sequenced: peripheral blood. This clonotype originated in a man over 45 with acute or convalescent COVID-19. V and J are TRBV7-9 and TRBJ2-1; no definite D call. The CDR3 protein is CASRSYNEQFF. For the CDR3, the DNA is TGTGCCAGCAGGAGTTACAATGAGCAGTTCTTC.